Below, 6 T cell receptor beta chains from the same sample are listed, as sequenced in a study of CD4+ T cells in melanoma. Produced via immunoSEQ multiplex PCR; TCRdb's table is partial and in-frame only. This sample yields more than 13,000 clones, of which roughly 84% are seen a single time; 6.4% belongs to the top ten. The sample was cells from a culture (not recorded whether cultured in vitro). All receptors derive from a human donor with melanoma.

This chain connects TRBV27 to TRBJ1-2; D remains ambiguous. Between the trimmed V and J ends, which lost 4 bases and 9 bases, there was a span of 15 bases. CDR1 and CDR2 (germline): MNHEY, SMNVEV (reference sequence). This CDR3 comprises 13 residues. The CDR3 region is CASSSLDGISYTF. CDR3 nucleotide sequence: TGTGCCAGCAGTTCACTCGACGGGATTAGCTACACCTTC.

The chain joins TRBV12-5 to TRBJ2-7, with D perhaps given as TRBD1 or TRBD2 (5 bases each). This CDR3 comprises 18 residues. Germline V gene lookup returns CDR1 LGHNT and CDR2 FRNRAP. The ends were cut back, 0 bases at V and 0 bases at J, with 18 bases in the middle. Here the CDR3 reads CASGLVLGTEKSSYEQYF. DNA for the CDR3: TGTGCTAGTGGTTTGGTTTTGGGGACGGAAAAGTCCTCCTACGAGCAGTACTTC.

The J gene is TRBJ1-1, the V gene TRBV7-3; weak D call: TRBD1 (5 bases). In germline, CDR1 is SGHTA, CDR2 FQGTGA. V was clipped by 1 base and J by 6 bases, with 9 bases between them. The CDR3 contains 13 residues. DNA of the CDR3: TGTGCCAGCAGCTTAATCGAGGGGTCTGAAGCTTTCTTT. This encodes CASSLIEGSEAFF.

V gene TRBV15 combines with J gene TRBJ2-7; no clear D gene. The CDR3 runs 14 residues. Trimming removed 0 bases at V and 3 bases at J, with 9 bases between. Germline V gives CDR1 LNHNV, CDR2 YYDKDF (reference sequence). The CDR3 loop is CATSRDKTGYEQYF. In DNA form, the CDR3 reads TGTGCCACCAGCAGAGACAAGACGGGCTACGAGCAGTACTTC.

V usage is TRBV5-1 and J usage is TRBJ1-1; weak D call: TRBD1 (5 bases). This CDR3 has 16 residues. Between the trimmed V and J ends, which lost 2 bases and 5 bases, there was a span of 19 bases. Germline assignment: CDR1 SGHRS and CDR2 YFSETQ. The CDR3 DNA is TGCGCCAGCAGCTTCGGGACCGGGAGGGTACGGACTGAAGCTTTCTTT. Residues: CASSFGTGRVRTEAFF.

The chain is built from TRBV30 and TRBJ2-7; possible D gene TRBD2, 5 bases. This CDR3 is 12 amino acids long. Trimming took 3 bases from V and 4 from J, leaving 10 bases between them. CDR1 and CDR2 from the germline V gene are GTSNPN and SVGIG (reference sequence). Here the CDR3 DNA reads TGTGCCTGGAGCGGGAATCGGTACGAGCAGTACTTC. Translation gives CAWSGNRYEQYF.